Below, 9 T cell receptor beta chains from the same sample are listed, as sequenced in a study of beta chain features in type 1 diabetes. Every isolated RNA sample was fully reverse transcribed, so sequencing captured expressed TCRB transcripts. The data were produced by immunoSEQ multiplex PCR, yet TCRdb's version contains in-frame clones alone and is incomplete. This sample has around 350,000 clones; about 12% occur once, and the top ten carry approximately 0.015%. The sequencing input was naive CD4+ T cells from blood. The receptors stem from a man between 18 and 35 years old in good health.

J is TRBJ2-6 and V is TRBV7-3, with D maybe TRBD2 (5 bases). The V end was cut by 5 bases, the J end by 4 bases, with 15 bases between. From germline, CDR1 is SGHTA and CDR2 FQGTGA. The CDR3 is 16 residues long. CDR3 sequence: CASSPQSGSGANVLTF. The CDR3 DNA reads as TGTGCCAGCAGCCCCCAATCGGGGTCCGGGGCCAACGTCCTGACTTTC.

This clone was counted between two and nine times. V usage is TRBV18 and J usage is TRBJ2-7, with D perhaps matching TRBD2 (6 bases). The CDR3 is made up of 16 amino acids. Germline values: CDR1 KGHSH, CDR2 LQKENI. V was shortened by 2 bases and J by 7 bases, with 21 bases between the two germline ends. CDR3 in DNA: TGTGCCAGCTCACCAGGGGTAGGAGGGCCTAAGGAAGAGCAGTACTTC. The encoded protein is CASSPGVGGPKEEQYF.

This clone has just a few counts. A read error may account for a junction end that differs from germline. This chain uses TRBV25-1 with TRBJ2-5; D is ambiguous. This CDR3 has 12 residues. Germline V gene lookup returns CDR1 MGHDK and CDR2 SYGVNS. CDR3 amino acids: CASREFGETQYF. The CDR3 DNA sequence: TGTGCCAGCAGAGAATTCGGGGAGACCCAGTACTTC.

In its sample, this clone was seen a few times. The chain is built from TRBV7-7 and TRBJ2-3; TRBD2 agrees at 9 bases. The CDR3 consists of 15 residues. Unmatched junction bases numbered 2, after V lost 2 bases and J lost 2 bases. CDR1 and CDR2 (germline): SSHAT, FNYEAQ (reference sequence). For the CDR3, the DNA is TGTGCCAGCAGCTTACTGGGACTAGCCACAGATACGCAGTATTTT. Translating it yields CASSLLGLATDTQYF.

The chain has TRBV5-6 and TRBJ2-5, with D unresolved. The CDR3 sequence is 13 residues long. CDR1 is SGHDT, CDR2 YYEEEE, per germline. V was trimmed by 4 bases and J by 2 bases, leaving 9 bases between them. The CDR3 nucleotides read TGTGCCAGCAGCCTGAGTCCTCAAGAGACCCAGTACTTC. It codes for CASSLSPQETQYF.

This chain joins TRBV7-3 and TRBJ2-5; 10 bases map to TRBD2. The CDR3 has 14 residues. Germline V gene lookup returns CDR1 SGHTA and CDR2 FQGTGA. With V trimmed by 4 bases and J by 4 bases, 3 bases remained unmatched. The CDR3 sequence is CASSSLAGVETQYF. The CDR3 nucleotides read TGTGCCAGCAGCTCCCTAGCGGGAGTAGAGACCCAGTACTTC. The full variable domain, rest sourced from reference TRBV7-3 and TRBJ2-5, is GAGVSQTPSNKVTEKGKYVELRCDPISGHTALYWYRQSLGQGPEFLIYFQGTGAADDSGLPNDRFFAVRPEGSVSTLKIQRTERGDSAVYLCASSSLAGVETQYFGPGTRLLVL.

This clone came up many times. The chain uses TRBV29-1 and TRBJ2-5, with TRBD1 matching over 9 bases. Germline CDR1 reads SQVTM; CDR2 reads ANQGSEA. This CDR3 comprises 13 residues. V lost 5 bases, J lost 5 bases, and 6 bases stayed unmatched. CDR3 DNA: TGCAGCGTTCCAACAGGGGGCCGGGAGACCCAGTACTTC. It yields the protein CSVPTGGRETQYF.

This clone appeared a few times. The rearrangement uses TRBV4-1 and TRBJ2-1; TRBD2 aligns across 11 bases. V trimming: 3 bases; J trimming: 6 bases; junction bases outside the gene matches: 4. The CDR3 runs to 15 residues. Germline V lookup: CDR1 MGHRA, CDR2 YSYEKL. CDR3 bases: TGCGCCAGCAGCCACTTAGCGGGGGGGCTCAATGAGCAGTTCTTC. Protein product: CASSHLAGGLNEQFF.

In its sample, this clone was seen a few times. The rearrangement links TRBV9 to TRBJ2-7; a possible D gene is TRBD2 (6 bases). The CDR3 contains 12 residues. Germline values: CDR1 SGDLS, CDR2 YYNGEE. The CDR3 here is CASSVAWEALRV. For the CDR3, the DNA is TGTGCCAGCAGCGTAGCTTGGGAGGCCCTTAGGGTC.